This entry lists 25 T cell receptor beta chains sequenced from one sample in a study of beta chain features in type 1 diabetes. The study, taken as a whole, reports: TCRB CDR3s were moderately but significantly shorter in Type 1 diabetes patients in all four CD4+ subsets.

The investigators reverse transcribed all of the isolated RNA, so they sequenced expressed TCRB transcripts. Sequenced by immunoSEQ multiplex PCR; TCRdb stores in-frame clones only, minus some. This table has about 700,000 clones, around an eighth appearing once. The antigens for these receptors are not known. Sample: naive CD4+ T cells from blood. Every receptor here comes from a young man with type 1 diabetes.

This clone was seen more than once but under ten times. Here the CDR3 reads CSVVTQTSGGAIQYF. In nucleotides, the CDR3 is TGCAGCGTCGTAACACAGACTAGCGGGGGGGCGATCCAGTACTTC. The chain has TRBV29-1 and TRBJ2-5; 14 bases are a match to TRBD2. J was trimmed by 10 bases and V by 6 bases; bases with no gene match: 13. Germline lookup yields CDR1 SQVTM and CDR2 ANQGSEA. The CDR3 consists of 15 residues.

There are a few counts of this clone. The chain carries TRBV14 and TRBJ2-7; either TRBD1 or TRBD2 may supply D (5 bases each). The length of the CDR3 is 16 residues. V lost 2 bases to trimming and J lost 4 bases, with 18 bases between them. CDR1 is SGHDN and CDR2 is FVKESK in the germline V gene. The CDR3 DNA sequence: TGTGCCAGCAGCCAATGGGGCCGAGGGGCTAGTTACGAGCAGTACTTC. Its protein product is CASSQWGRGASYEQYF.

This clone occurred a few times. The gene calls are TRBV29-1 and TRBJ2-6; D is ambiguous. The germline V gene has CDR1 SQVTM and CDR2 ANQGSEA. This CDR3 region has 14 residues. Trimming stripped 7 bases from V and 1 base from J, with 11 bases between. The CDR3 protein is CSAQMMSGANVLTF. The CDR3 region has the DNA TGCAGCGCCCAGATGATGTCTGGGGCCAACGTCCTGACTTTC.

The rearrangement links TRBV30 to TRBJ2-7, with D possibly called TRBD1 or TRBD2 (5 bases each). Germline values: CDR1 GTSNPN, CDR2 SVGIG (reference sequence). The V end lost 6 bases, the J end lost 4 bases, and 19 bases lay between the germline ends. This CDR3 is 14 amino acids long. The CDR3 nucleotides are TGTGCCTGTATGGATGGGGGATTGGTGTACGAGCAGTACTTC. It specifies CACMDGGLVYEQYF. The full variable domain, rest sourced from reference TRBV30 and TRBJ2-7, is SQTIHQWPATLVQPVGSPLSLECTVEGTSNPNLYWYRQAAGRGLQLLFYSVGIGQISSEVPQNLSASRPQDRQFILSSKKLLLSDSGFYLCACMDGGLVYEQYFGPGTRLTVT.

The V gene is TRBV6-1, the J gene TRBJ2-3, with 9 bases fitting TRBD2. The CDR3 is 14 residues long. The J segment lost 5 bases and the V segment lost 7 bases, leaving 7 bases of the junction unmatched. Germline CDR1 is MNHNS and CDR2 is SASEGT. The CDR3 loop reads CASTYSGSGDTQYF. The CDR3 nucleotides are TGTGCCAGCACGTATAGCGGGAGTGGAGATACGCAGTATTTT.

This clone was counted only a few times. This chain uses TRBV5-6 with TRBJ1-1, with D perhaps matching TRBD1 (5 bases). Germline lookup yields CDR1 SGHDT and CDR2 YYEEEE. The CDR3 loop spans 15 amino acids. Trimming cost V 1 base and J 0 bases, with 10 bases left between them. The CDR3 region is CASSLLGALNTEAFF. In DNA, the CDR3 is TGTGCCAGCAGCTTGTTAGGGGCCCTGAACACTGAAGCTTTCTTT.

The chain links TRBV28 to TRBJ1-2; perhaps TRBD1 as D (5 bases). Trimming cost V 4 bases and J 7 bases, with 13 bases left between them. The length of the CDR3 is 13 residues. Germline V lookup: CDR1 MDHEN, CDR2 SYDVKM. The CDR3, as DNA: TGTGCCAGCAGTTGGGACTATCAAACTGGCTACACCTTC. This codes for CASSWDYQTGYTF.

CDR3 in DNA: TGTGCCAGCAGCTTGGTCCGGACAGGAGATTATGAGCAGTTCTTC. Encoded protein: CASSLVRTGDYEQFF. The chain has TRBV5-6 and TRBJ2-1; 7 bases are a match to TRBD1. Germline values: CDR1 SGHDT, CDR2 YYEEEE. V gave up 0 bases and J gave up 8 bases; unmatched junction bases: 8. CDR3 length: 15 residues.

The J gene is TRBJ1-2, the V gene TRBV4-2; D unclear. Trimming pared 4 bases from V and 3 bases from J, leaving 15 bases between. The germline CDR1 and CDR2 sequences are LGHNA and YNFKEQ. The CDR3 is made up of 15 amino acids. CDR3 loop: CASSRSNTPDYGYTF. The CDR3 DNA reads TGTGCCAGCAGCCGGTCCAACACACCCGACTATGGCTACACCTTC.

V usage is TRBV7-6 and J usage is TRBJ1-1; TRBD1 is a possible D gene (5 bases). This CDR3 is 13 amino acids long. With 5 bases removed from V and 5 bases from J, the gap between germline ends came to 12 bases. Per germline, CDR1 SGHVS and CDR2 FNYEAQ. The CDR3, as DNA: TGTGCCAGCAGCGCCTCAGAGGGGACTGAAGCTTTCTTT. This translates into CASSASEGTEAFF.

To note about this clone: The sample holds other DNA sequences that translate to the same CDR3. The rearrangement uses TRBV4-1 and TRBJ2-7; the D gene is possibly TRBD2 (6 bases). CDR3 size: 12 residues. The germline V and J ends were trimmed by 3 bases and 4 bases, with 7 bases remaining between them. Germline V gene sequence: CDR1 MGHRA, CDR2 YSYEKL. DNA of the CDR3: TGCGCCAGCAGCCAGGAGGGGTACGAGCAGTACTTC. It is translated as CASSQEGYEQYF.

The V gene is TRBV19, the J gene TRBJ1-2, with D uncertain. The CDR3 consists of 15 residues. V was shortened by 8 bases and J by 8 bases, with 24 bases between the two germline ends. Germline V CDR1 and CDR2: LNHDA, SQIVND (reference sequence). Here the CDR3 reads CASRDPSAIILGYTF. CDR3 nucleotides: TGTGCCAGTCGGGATCCCAGTGCTATCATCTTGGGCTACACCTTC.

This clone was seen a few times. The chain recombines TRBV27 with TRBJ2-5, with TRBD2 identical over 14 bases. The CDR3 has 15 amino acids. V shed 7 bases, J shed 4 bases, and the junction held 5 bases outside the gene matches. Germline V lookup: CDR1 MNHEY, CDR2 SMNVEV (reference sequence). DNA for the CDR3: TGTGCCAGCAATACCGGGACTAGCGGGGGAGAGACCCAGTACTTC. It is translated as CASNTGTSGGETQYF.

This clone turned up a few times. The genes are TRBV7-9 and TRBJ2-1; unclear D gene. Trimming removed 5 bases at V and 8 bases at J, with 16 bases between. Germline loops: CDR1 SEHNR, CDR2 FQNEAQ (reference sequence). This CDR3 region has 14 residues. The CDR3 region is CASSLPNRFDEQFF. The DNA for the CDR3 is TGTGCCAGCAGCCTGCCTAACCGGTTTGATGAGCAGTTCTTC.

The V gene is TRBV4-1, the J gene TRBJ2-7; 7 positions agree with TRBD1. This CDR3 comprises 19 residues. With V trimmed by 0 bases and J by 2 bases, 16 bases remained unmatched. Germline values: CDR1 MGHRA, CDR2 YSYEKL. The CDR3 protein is CASSQEKAFRDSPAYEQYF. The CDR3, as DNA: TGCGCCAGCAGCCAAGAGAAGGCCTTTCGGGACAGCCCAGCCTACGAGCAGTACTTC.

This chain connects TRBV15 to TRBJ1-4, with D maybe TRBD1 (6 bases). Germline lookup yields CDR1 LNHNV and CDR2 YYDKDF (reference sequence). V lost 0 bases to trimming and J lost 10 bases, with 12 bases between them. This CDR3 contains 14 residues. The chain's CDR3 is CATSRDSGDGKLFF. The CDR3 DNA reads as TGTGCCACCAGCAGAGATTCAGGGGACGGAAAACTGTTTTTT.

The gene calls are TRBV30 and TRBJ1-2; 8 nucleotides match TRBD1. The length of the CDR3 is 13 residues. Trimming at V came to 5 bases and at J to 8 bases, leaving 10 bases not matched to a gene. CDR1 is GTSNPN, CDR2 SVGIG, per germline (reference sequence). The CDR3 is CAWGEDRVGGYTF. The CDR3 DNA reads TGTGCCTGGGGAGAGGACAGGGTTGGCGGCTACACCTTC.

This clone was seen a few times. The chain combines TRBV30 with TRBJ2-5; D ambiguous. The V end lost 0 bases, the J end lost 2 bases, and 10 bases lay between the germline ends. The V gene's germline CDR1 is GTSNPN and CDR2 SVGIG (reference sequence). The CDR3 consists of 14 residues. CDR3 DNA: TGTGCCTGGAGTGTACGATCCCTACAAGAGACCCAGTACTTC. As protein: CAWSVRSLQETQYF.

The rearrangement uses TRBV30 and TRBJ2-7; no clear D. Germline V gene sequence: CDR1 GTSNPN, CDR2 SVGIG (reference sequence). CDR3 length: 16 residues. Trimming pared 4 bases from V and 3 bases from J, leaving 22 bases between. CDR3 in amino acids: CAWTPPALSFGYEQYF. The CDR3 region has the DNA TGTGCCTGGACTCCCCCCGCACTCTCTTTCGGCTACGAGCAGTACTTC.

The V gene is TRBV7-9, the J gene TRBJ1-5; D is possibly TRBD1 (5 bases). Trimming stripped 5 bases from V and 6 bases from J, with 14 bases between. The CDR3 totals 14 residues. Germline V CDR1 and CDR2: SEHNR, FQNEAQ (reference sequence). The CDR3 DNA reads TGTGCCAGCAGCCACTCGGATGGGGCTCAGCCCCAGCATTTT. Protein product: CASSHSDGAQPQHF.

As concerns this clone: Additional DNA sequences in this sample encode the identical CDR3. DNA for the CDR3: TGTGCCAGCAGCTTAGCGGTCCTGAACACTGAAGCTTTCTTT. It translates to CASSLAVLNTEAFF. V usage is TRBV7-9 and J usage is TRBJ1-1; D not certain. The CDR3 extends over 14 amino acids. Germline V gene lookup returns CDR1 SEHNR and CDR2 FQNEAQ (reference sequence). Trimming removed 0 bases at V and 0 bases at J, with 5 bases between.

The chain's CDR3 is CASSFGWQETQYF. As DNA, the CDR3 is TGTGCCAGCAGCTTCGGGTGGCAAGAGACCCAGTACTTC. V gene TRBV7-2 combines with J gene TRBJ2-5; D remains ambiguous. The CDR3 covers 13 residues. Looked up from germline, CDR1 is SGHTA and CDR2 is FQGNSA. V was clipped by 3 bases and J by 2 bases, with 7 bases between them.

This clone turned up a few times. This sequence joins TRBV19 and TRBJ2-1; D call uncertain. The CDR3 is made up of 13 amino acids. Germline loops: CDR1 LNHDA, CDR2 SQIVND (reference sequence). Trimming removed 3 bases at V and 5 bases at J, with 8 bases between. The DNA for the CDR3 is TGTGCCAGTAGTATCGGGCAGGACAATGAGCAGTTCTTC. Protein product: CASSIGQDNEQFF.

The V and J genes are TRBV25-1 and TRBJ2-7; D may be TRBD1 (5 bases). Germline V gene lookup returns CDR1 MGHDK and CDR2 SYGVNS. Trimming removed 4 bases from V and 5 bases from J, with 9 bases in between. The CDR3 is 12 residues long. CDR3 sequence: CASSGRQHEQYF. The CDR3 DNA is TGTGCCAGCAGTGGCCGACAGCACGAGCAGTACTTC.

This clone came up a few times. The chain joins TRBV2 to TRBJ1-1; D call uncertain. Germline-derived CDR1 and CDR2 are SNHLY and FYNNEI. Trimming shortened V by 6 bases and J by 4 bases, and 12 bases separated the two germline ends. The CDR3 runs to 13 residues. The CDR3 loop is CASREYKGTEAFF. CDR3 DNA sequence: TGTGCCAGCAGGGAGTACAAGGGCACTGAAGCTTTCTTT.